The next 23 T cell receptor beta chains were all read from a single sample in a study of shared clonotypes between healthy human individuals. Only in-frame clones appear in the TCRdb table, and some are missing; sequencing was by immunoSEQ multiplex PCR. This sample yields about 1.5 million clones, of which 95% to 99% are seen a single time; roughly 0.45% belongs to the top ten. Sequencing was performed on naive CD4+ T cells sorted from blood. Documented subset: CD45RA+ positively selected. These TCRs come from a young man in good health.

The CDR3 is CAIGTIFTNQPQHF. As DNA, the CDR3 is TGTGCCATCGGGACAATATTTACCAATCAGCCCCAGCATTTT. J is TRBJ1-5 and V is TRBV10-3, with D perhaps TRBD1 (6 bases). V dropped 8 bases and J dropped 3 bases, with 14 bases sitting between them. The length of the CDR3 is 14 residues. Germline V gives CDR1 ENHRY, CDR2 SYGVKD.

V usage is TRBV7-9 and J usage is TRBJ2-6; 12 nucleotides agree with TRBD1. The V gene end was trimmed by 8 bases and the J gene end by 0 bases; junction bases not matched to a gene: 8. There are 18 residues in the CDR3. Germline CDR1 is SEHNR and CDR2 is FQNEAQ (reference sequence). In DNA, the CDR3 is TGTGCCAGCCCTGCCCCGGGACAGGGGGCCTCTGGGGCCAACGTCCTGACTTTC. It codes for CASPAPGQGASGANVLTF.

This chain joins TRBV5-1 and TRBJ1-3; D unclear. CDR3 length: 15 residues. Trimming stripped 2 bases from V and 0 bases from J, with 9 bases between. The germline CDR1 and CDR2 sequences are SGHRS and YFSETQ. CDR3 sequence: CASSFLSRSGNTIYF. The CDR3 DNA sequence: TGCGCCAGCAGCTTCCTGTCGCGCTCTGGAAACACCATATATTTT.

The V and J genes are TRBV5-1 and TRBJ2-3, with 7 bases lining up with TRBD2. The CDR3 is 14 amino acids. Looked up from germline, CDR1 is SGHRS and CDR2 is YFSETQ. V dropped 5 bases and J dropped 9; count of bases not matched to a gene: 12. The CDR3 region has the DNA TGCGCCAGCAGTCCCCGACCCTCTAGCGGCACGCAGTATTTT. Its translation: CASSPRPSSGTQYF.

The CDR3 coding sequence is TGCAGCGTTGAACCCTGGACTCTCACAGATACGCAGTATTTT. This gives the protein CSVEPWTLTDTQYF. The genes are TRBV29-1 and TRBJ2-3; D might be TRBD2 (5 bases). The V end lost 2 bases, the J end lost 2 bases, and 11 bases lay between the germline ends. The CDR3 runs 14 residues. The germline V gene encodes CDR1 SQVTM and CDR2 ANQGSEA.

The CDR3 sequence: CASSESTGISHTGELFF. CDR3 nucleotide sequence: TGCGCCAGCAGTGAGTCGACGGGCATATCCCACACCGGGGAGCTGTTTTTT. The J gene is TRBJ2-2, the V gene TRBV10-1, with unresolved D. Per the germline V gene, CDR1 is WNHNN and CDR2 is SYGVQD (reference sequence). Trimming left V 0 bases short and J 3 bases short, with 14 bases between. This CDR3 comprises 17 residues.

This clone was seen just once. The rearrangement uses TRBV27 and TRBJ2-7; 11 bases align to TRBD2. V dropped 4 bases and J dropped 5; count of bases not matched to a gene: 16. Germline CDR1 and CDR2: MNHEY and SMNVEV (reference sequence). The CDR3 is 18 residues long. CDR3 amino acids: CASSSRDRRLAGRDEQYF. The CDR3 DNA follows: TGTGCCAGCAGTTCCCGGGACAGGCGACTAGCGGGACGGGACGAGCAGTACTTC.

The genes are TRBV2 and TRBJ1-1; D may be TRBD1 (5 bases). Germline assignment: CDR1 SNHLY and CDR2 FYNNEI. This CDR3 is 13 amino acids long. The V and J ends lost 6 bases and 1 base respectively, with 9 bases between them. The CDR3 here is CASRGPWNTEAFF. Written as DNA, the CDR3 is TGTGCCAGCAGGGGACCGTGGAACACTGAAGCTTTCTTT.

This clone came up once. The chain is built from TRBV18 and TRBJ2-1; possibly TRBD1 for D (6 bases). There are 16 residues in the CDR3. Trimming shortened V by 3 bases and J by 5 bases, and 17 bases separated the two germline ends. The germline V gene encodes CDR1 KGHSH and CDR2 LQKENI. This CDR3 is CASSPFGRGDDNEQFF. DNA of the CDR3: TGTGCCAGCTCACCTTTTGGCAGGGGCGACGACAATGAGCAGTTCTTC.

The chain combines TRBV7-2 with TRBJ2-5; tentatively, D is TRBD2 (5 bases). Germline V lookup: CDR1 SGHTA, CDR2 FQGNSA. V was pared by 1 base and J by 4 bases, with 10 bases between. The CDR3 is made up of 14 amino acids. The CDR3 spells CASSLDTSRETQYF. In nucleotides, the CDR3 is TGTGCCAGCAGCTTAGATACTAGTAGAGAGACCCAGTACTTC.

The V call is TRBV27, the J call TRBJ2-3; 9 positions match TRBD2. Germline CDR1 reads MNHEY; CDR2 reads SMNVEV (reference sequence). This CDR3 is built from 16 residues. With 4 bases clipped from V and 4 bases from J, the junction kept 9 bases outside the gene matches. CDR3: CASSSDSGSSSDTQYF. The CDR3 bases are TGTGCCAGCAGTTCAGATAGCGGGAGTTCATCAGATACGCAGTATTTT.

The V gene is TRBV5-5, the J gene TRBJ2-7, with D uncertain. This CDR3 is 15 amino acids long. Per germline, CDR1 SGHKS and CDR2 YYEKEE (reference sequence). Trimming took 4 bases from V and 4 from J, leaving 18 bases between them. Written as DNA, the CDR3 is TGTGCCAGCAGCCGGCCTATGGGTCCGAAGTACGAGCAGTACTTC. Translation gives CASSRPMGPKYEQYF. Filled out from reference TRBV5-5 and TRBJ2-7, the complete variable domain reads DAGVTQSPTHLIKTRGQQVTLRCSPISGHKSVSWYQQVLGQGPQFIFQYYEKEERGRGNFPDRFSARQFPNYSSELNVNALLLGDSALYLCASSRPMGPKYEQYFGPGTRLTVT.

The rearrangement links TRBV11-2 to TRBJ2-3; possibly TRBD2 for D (6 bases). The CDR3 is made up of 15 amino acids. Germline V gene lookup returns CDR1 SGHAT and CDR2 FQNNGV. Between the trimmed V and J ends, which lost 5 bases and 0 bases, there was a span of 12 bases. The CDR3 sequence: CASSDGTASTDTQYF. CDR3 sequence (DNA): TGTGCCAGCAGCGACGGGACTGCTAGCACAGATACGCAGTATTTT.

Concerning this clone: The CDR3 carries no conserved terminal phenylalanine or tryptophan, so it likely arises from a read error. It is unclear where the CDR3 begins or ends on the DNA, so no DNA is shown, and the CDR3 is as TCRdb lists it. This chain connects TRBV23-1 to TRBJ2-7; the table calls TRBD1, which could not be checked here. Being an ORF, TRBV23-1 has a function that is uncertain. The CDR3 length is 10 residues, termini included. The CDR3 here is CASSQTDRFC.

The genes are TRBV2 and TRBJ2-2; no firm D call. The CDR3 sequence is 14 residues long. CDR1 is SNHLY, CDR2 FYNNEI, per germline. V was trimmed by 3 bases and J by 3 bases, leaving 8 bases between them. The CDR3 DNA follows: TGTGCCAGCAGTGACGACTGGGACACCGGGGAGCTGTTTTTT. Its protein product is CASSDDWDTGELFF.

The rearrangement links TRBV7-3 to TRBJ1-1; tentatively, D is TRBD1 (6 bases). CDR3 size: 13 residues. V lost 1 base and J lost 8, with 11 bases in between. The germline CDR1 and CDR2 sequences are SGHTA and FQGTGA. The CDR3: CASSLRVGAEAFF. The CDR3 region has the DNA TGTGCCAGCAGCTTAAGAGTGGGGGCAGAAGCTTTCTTT.

This chain links TRBV18 with TRBJ2-4; D perhaps matches TRBD2 (5 bases). V lost 1 base and J 5 bases, leaving 15 bases between the germline ends. This CDR3 has 16 residues. In germline, CDR1 is KGHSH, CDR2 LQKENI. In nucleotides, the CDR3 is TGTGCCAGCTCACCACTTCCGGCGGGTGTCGAAAACATTCAGTACTTC. Translated, it gives CASSPLPAGVENIQYF.

This rearrangement joins TRBV6-1 to TRBJ2-7, with no clear D. The CDR3 covers 13 residues. V lost 2 bases to trimming and J lost 3 bases, with 8 bases between them. In germline, CDR1 is MNHNS, CDR2 SASEGT. The CDR3 DNA reads TGTGCCAGCAGTGAATGGCGCAGCTACGAGCAGTACTTC. Translated, it gives CASSEWRSYEQYF.

The chain links TRBV9 to TRBJ2-1; D may be TRBD2 (6 bases). The CDR3 consists of 16 residues. Trimming pared 3 bases from V and 3 bases from J, leaving 16 bases between. Looked up from germline, CDR1 is SGDLS and CDR2 is YYNGEE. The CDR3, as DNA: TGTGCCAGCAGCGCCCCAGGCGGGAATCTCTACAATGAGCAGTTCTTC. Translating gives CASSAPGGNLYNEQFF.

Note on this clone: Different DNA sequences within this sample yield the same CDR3. This sequence joins TRBV29-1 and TRBJ2-5; D possibly uses TRBD1 or TRBD2 (6 bases each). V was cut by 4 bases and J by 5 bases, with 11 bases left in between. Germline CDR1 reads SQVTM; CDR2 reads ANQGSEA. This CDR3 has 12 residues. For the CDR3, the DNA is TGCAGCGTTGTAGGGGGGTCGGAGACCCAGTACTTC. Translating it yields CSVVGGSETQYF.

V usage is TRBV5-5 and J usage is TRBJ2-3, with 9 bases aligning to TRBD2. Trimming took 0 bases from V and 7 from J; bases not matched to a gene: 3. Germline values: CDR1 SGHKS, CDR2 YYEKEE (reference sequence). The CDR3 runs 14 residues. CDR3 region: CASSLGAGGNTQYF. The CDR3 nucleotides are TGTGCCAGCAGCTTGGGTGCGGGAGGGAATACGCAGTATTTT.

The chain combines TRBV5-1 with TRBJ2-1; D not resolved. Trimming left V 0 bases short and J 13 bases short, with 11 bases between. This CDR3 is built from 12 residues. CDR1 SGHRS and CDR2 YFSETQ come from the germline V gene. Written as DNA, the CDR3 is TGCGCCAGCAGCTTGGTAGGTAGGGAACAGTTCTTC. Its translation is CASSLVGREQFF.

The chain combines TRBV19 with TRBJ1-2; a possible D gene is TRBD1 (6 bases). V was shortened by 7 bases and J by 3 bases, with 18 bases between the two germline ends. Germline CDR1 reads LNHDA; CDR2 reads SQIVND (reference sequence). CDR3 length: 15 residues. The CDR3 sequence: CASTGDAQGDYGYTF. In DNA, the CDR3 is TGTGCCAGTACAGGGGACGCACAGGGAGACTATGGCTACACCTTC.